This T cell receptor (beta chain) was recorded in a study of CD8 T cells in Susac syndrome. Random hexamers served to reverse transcribe roughly 0.5 to 1 ug RNA. TCRdb re-analysed the immunoSEQ multiplex PCR reads in MiXCR, keeping a single row per CDR3 protein. The data show around 300,000 distinct CDR3 sequences, over 75% seen once. From germline, CDR1 is LGHNA and CDR2 YSLEER. The CDR3 has 14 amino acids. V was pared by 8 bases and J by 1 base, with 12 bases between. This clonotype appeared once. The TCR originated in a human donor with multiple sclerosis. The V call is TRBV4-3, the J call TRBJ1-3, with a weak D call TRBD1 (5 bases). Sequencing used CD8+ T cells from PBMCs. In nucleotides, the CDR3 is TGCGCCAGCTCCCCGGGGGGATCTGGAAACACCATATATTTT. Its protein product is CASSPGGSGNTIYF.